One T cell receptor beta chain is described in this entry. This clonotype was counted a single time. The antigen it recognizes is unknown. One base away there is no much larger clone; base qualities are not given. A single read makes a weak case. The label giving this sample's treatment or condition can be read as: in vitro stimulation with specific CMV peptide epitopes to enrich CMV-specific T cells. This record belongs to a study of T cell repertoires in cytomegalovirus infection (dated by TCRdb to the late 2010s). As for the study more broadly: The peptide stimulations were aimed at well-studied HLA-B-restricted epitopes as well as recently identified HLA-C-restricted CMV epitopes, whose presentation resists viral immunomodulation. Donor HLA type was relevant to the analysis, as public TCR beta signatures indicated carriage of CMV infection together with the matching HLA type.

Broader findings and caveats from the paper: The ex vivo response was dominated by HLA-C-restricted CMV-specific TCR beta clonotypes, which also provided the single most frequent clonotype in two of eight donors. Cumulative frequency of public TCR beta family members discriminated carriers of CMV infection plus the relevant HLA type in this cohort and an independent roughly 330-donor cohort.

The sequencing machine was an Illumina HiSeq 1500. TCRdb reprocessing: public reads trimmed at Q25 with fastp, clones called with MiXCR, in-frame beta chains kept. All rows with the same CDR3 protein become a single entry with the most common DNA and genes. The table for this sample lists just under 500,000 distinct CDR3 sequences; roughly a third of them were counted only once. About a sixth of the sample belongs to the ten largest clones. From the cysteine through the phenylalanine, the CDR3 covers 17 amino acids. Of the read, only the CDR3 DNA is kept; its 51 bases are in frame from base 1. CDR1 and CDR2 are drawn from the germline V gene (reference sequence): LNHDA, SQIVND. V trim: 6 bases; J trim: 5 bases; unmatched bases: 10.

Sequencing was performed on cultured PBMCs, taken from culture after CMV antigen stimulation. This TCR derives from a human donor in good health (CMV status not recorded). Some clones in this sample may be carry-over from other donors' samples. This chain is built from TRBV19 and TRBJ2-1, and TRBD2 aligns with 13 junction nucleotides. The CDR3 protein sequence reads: CASSQLAGGPGDNEQFF. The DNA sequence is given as TGTGCCAGTAGCCAACTAGCGGGAGGGCCGGGCGACAATGAGCAGTTCTTC.